These 8 T cell receptor beta chains were all obtained from the same sample, sequenced in a study of technical replicates of blood from a handful of donors. The protocol was immunoSEQ multiplex PCR, while the TCRdb copy is restricted to in-frame clones and leaves out a portion. The sample records 85,000 to 100,000 clones, approximately 96% being singletons. Material for sequencing was T cells isolated from PBMCs. Receptors were obtained from a human donor in good health.

This rearrangement joins TRBV6-1 to TRBJ2-7; 7 bases fit TRBD1. CDR1 MNHNS and CDR2 SASEGT come from the germline V gene. V shed 5 bases and J 4 bases; nucleotides not matched to a gene: 8. The CDR3 has 14 amino acids. This CDR3 is CASSSDRILYEQYF. CDR3 coding DNA: TGTGCCAGCAGTTCGGACAGGATCCTTTACGAGCAGTACTTC.

This clone was picked up one time. The V and J genes are TRBV27 and TRBJ2-5; the match to TRBD2 covers 11 bases. V was clipped by 1 base and J by 6 bases; unmatched bases: 4. The CDR3 runs 15 residues. The V gene's germline CDR1 is MNHEY and CDR2 SMNVEV (reference sequence). CDR3 sequence: CASSLLTSGSKTQYF. Here the CDR3 DNA reads TGTGCCAGCAGTTTATTAACTAGCGGGAGTAAGACCCAGTACTTC.

The rearrangement joins TRBV4-2 to TRBJ1-2; D unclear. Trimming shortened V by 0 bases and J by 1 base, and 3 bases separated the two germline ends. This CDR3 has 13 residues. Germline CDR1 reads LGHNA; CDR2 reads YNFKEQ. CDR3 residues: CASSQDLNYGYTF. CDR3 nucleotide sequence: TGTGCCAGCAGCCAAGATCTTAACTATGGCTACACCTTC.

The chain has TRBV6-1 and TRBJ1-1; D not certain. Germline V CDR1 and CDR2: MNHNS, SASEGT. Trimming stripped 8 bases from V and 8 bases from J, with 24 bases between. The CDR3 consists of 15 residues. The CDR3: CASRNLPNGVLEAFF. As DNA, the CDR3 is TGTGCCAGCCGAAACCTCCCAAACGGAGTTCTGGAAGCTTTCTTT.

The chain is built from TRBV28 and TRBJ1-3; a weak D match, TRBD1 (5 bases). There are 17 residues in the CDR3. Trimming cost V 3 bases and J 0 bases, with 15 bases left between them. Germline V lookup: CDR1 MDHEN, CDR2 SYDVKM. As DNA, the CDR3 is TGTGCCAGCAGTTTTCAATCCGGGACTATCTCTGGAAACACCATATATTTT. Protein product: CASSFQSGTISGNTIYF.

The V call is TRBV28, the J call TRBJ1-1; D gene unclear. The CDR3 is made up of 16 amino acids. Between the trimmed V and J ends, which lost 9 bases and 3 bases, there was a span of 23 bases. Germline V gene data show CDR1 as MDHEN and CDR2 as SYDVKM. CDR3 nucleotides: TGTGCCAGTATGCCCCATGCCTTGGAGGTGGACACTGAAGCTTTCTTT. This codes for CASMPHALEVDTEAFF.

This chain connects TRBV9 to TRBJ1-2; D ambiguous. The CDR3 length is 12 residues. V was trimmed by 0 bases and J by 7 bases, leaving 7 bases between them. Per the germline V gene, CDR1 is SGDLS and CDR2 is YYNGEE. The CDR3 loop reads CASSVGSRGYTF. The DNA of the CDR3 is TGTGCCAGCAGCGTAGGGAGTCGTGGCTACACCTTC.

The chain joins TRBV27 to TRBJ1-5; 8 positions match TRBD1. Germline V gives CDR1 MNHEY, CDR2 SMNVEV (reference sequence). CDR3 length equals 16 residues. V lost 2 bases to trimming and J lost 5 bases; unmatched junction nucleotides: 8. The CDR3 sequence is CASSLRWTGRHQPQHF. The CDR3 DNA reads as TGTGCCAGCAGTTTAAGGTGGACAGGGAGGCATCAGCCCCAGCATTTT.